This T cell receptor beta chain was sequenced in a study of T cells after yellow fever vaccination. Study observations and caveats: It was a small share of clonotypes that appeared in both CD4 and CD8 compartments. A faster peak, day 5 versus 15, was reached by the weaker secondary response.

TCRdb redid the calling of the 5' RACE reads with MiXCR, one entry per CDR3 protein. This sample has about 350,000 distinct CDR3 sequences, with approximately 10% found just once. The ends were cut back, 5 bases at V and 5 bases at J, with 7 bases in the middle. The CDR3 length is 11 residues. Germline V gene data show CDR1 as SEHNR and CDR2 as FQNEAQ (reference sequence). Notes on this clonotype: Its antigen is not known.

This receptor was obtained from a man younger than 35 who received the YFV17D yellow fever vaccine. The chain has TRBV7-9 and TRBJ2-7; no firm D call. The input for sequencing was PBMCs, taken on the day of the first yellow fever vaccination. The CDR3 nucleotides are TGTGCCAGCAGCGTTAACCACGAGCAGTACTTC. Amino acids: CASSVNHEQYF.